This entry is about one TCR beta chain. The source of the sample is a study of cytomegalovirus exposure and HLA in healthy donors. This table comes from immunoSEQ multiplex PCR, and its TCRdb copy is limited to in-frame clones, with some not included. The sample records about 360,000 clones, 86% being singletons. The CDR3 totals 14 residues. Trimming removed 2 bases from V and 4 bases from J; junction bases left unmatched: 4. Germline V lookup: CDR1 KGHSH, CDR2 LQKENI. Sequenced: PBMCs. This sequence joins TRBV18 and TRBJ2-5; 7 nucleotides match TRBD1. This TCR came from a woman between 18 and 29 years old in good health and CMV-seronegative. The CDR3 sequence: CASSPGTALETQYF. The CDR3 DNA sequence: TGTGCCAGCTCACCAGGGACAGCCCTAGAGACCCAGTACTTC.